This T cell receptor (beta chain) was identified in a study of early T cells in non-severe SARS-CoV-2 infection. About the research overall: Sequencing of unsorted whole blood was done on bulk RNA, leaving chains unpaired. Study results and limitations: Reliance on VDJdb matching favored anti-spike CD8 responses; private and CD4 specificities were missed.

This clonotype was picked up many times. Its antigen is not identified. From the 5' RACE reads, TCRdb called clonotypes with MiXCR, one entry per CDR3 protein. Among approximately 65,000 distinct CDR3 sequences listed, more than 9% were seen once. The V and J ends lost 4 bases and 4 bases respectively, with 10 bases between them. Germline CDR1 SGHTA, CDR2 FQGNSA. The CDR3 is 13 residues long. This TCR derives from an adult who was a healthcare worker with PCR-confirmed SARS-CoV-2 infection or an uninfected control (not recorded which). This chain links TRBV7-2 with TRBJ1-1; D is perhaps TRBD1 (6 bases). Input material: whole blood. CDR3 residues: CASSYRVRTEAFF. CDR3 sequence (DNA): TGTGCCAGCAGCTACAGGGTACGCACTGAAGCTTTCTTT.